This TCR beta chain originates from a study of breast tumors, draining lymph nodes, adjacent tissues. Study observations and caveats: Luminal-like breast cancer showed significantly higher tumor–nontumor repertoire similarity than basal-like.

Axillary draining lymph nodes of breast cancer patients supplied the node samples. A single record per CDR3 protein comes from TCRdb applying MiXCR to the multiplex PCR reads. The repertoire includes 200,000 to 250,000 distinct CDR3 sequences, roughly 32% of them detected once, and approximately 1.4% sits in the top ten. This CDR3 has 17 amino acids. V was clipped by 5 bases and J by 3 bases; unmatched bases: 10. Looked up from germline, CDR1 is PRHDT and CDR2 is FYEKMQ (reference sequence). This clonotype was picked up a small number of times. Its antigen is not known. The chain uses TRBV13 and TRBJ2-1, with TRBD2 matching over 10 bases. This clonotype originated in a female donor with breast cancer. Some clones in this sample may be carry-over from other donors' samples. Sample: axillary lymph node tissue. The chain's CDR3 is CASSPRTSGYVYNEQFF. Written as DNA, the CDR3 is TGTGCCAGCAGCCCCCGGACTAGCGGCTACGTCTACAATGAGCAGTTCTTC. Full variable domain (remainder filled in from reference TRBV13 and TRBJ2-1): AAGVIQSPRHLIKEKRETATLKCYPIPRHDTVYWYQQGPGQDPQFLISFYEKMQSDKGSIPDRFSAQQFSDYHSELNMSSLELGDSALYFCASSPRTSGYVYNEQFFGPGTRLTVL.